This entry features one T cell receptor (beta chain) sequence. Antigen unknown. Only in-frame clones appear in the TCRdb table, and some are missing; sequencing was by immunoSEQ multiplex PCR. Of more than 150,000 clones in the sample, about 93% were seen once. The data are from a study of shared clonotypes between healthy human individuals. Overall study results and limits: A limitation of the genetic and exposure-history diversity represented arose from few donors.

After removal of 5 bases from V and 6 bases from J, the junction contained 11 bases not matched to a gene. The CDR3 has 15 residues. Germline CDR1 SGHRS, CDR2 YFSETQ. The chain combines TRBV5-1 with TRBJ2-4; 7 nucleotides line up with TRBD1. The sample consisted of naive CD4+ T cells sorted from blood. Subset specified: CD45RA+ positively selected. The sequence derives from a woman aged 30 to 39 in good health. CDR3: CASRFGQDPGNIQYF. Here the CDR3 DNA reads TGCGCCAGCAGATTTGGACAGGACCCTGGAAACATTCAGTACTTC.